This TCR beta chain is drawn from a study of CD8+CD57+ T cells in acquired aplastic anemia. Across the study: Mean yield of DNA from sorted CD4+ and CD8+ cells was 2.5 to 4 ug. Healthy donor sequencing depth: 9.5 million to 10.8 million CD4+, roughly 11 million CD8+ reads.

This clonotype was picked up a small number of times. Genomic DNA was employed as the template in profiling TCR beta VDJ and CDR3. TCRdb analysed the reads with MiXCR anew, one entry per CDR3 protein. The sample contains roughly 420,000 distinct CDR3 sequences, 65% to 75% of which appear only once. This CDR3 spans 16 amino acids. Germline CDR1 reads SGHTA; CDR2 reads FQGNSA. V was pared by 1 base and J by 10 bases, with 23 bases between. Source material: sorted CD4+, CD8+, or CD8+CD57+ T cells (not recorded which) from PBMCs. The clonotype was recovered from a human donor in good health, serving as a control. The chain has TRBV7-2 and TRBJ2-7, with D hard to call. CDR3 in amino acids: CASSLGANNSPLHQYF. The CDR3 nucleotides are TGTGCCAGCAGCTTAGGGGCAAATAATTCACCCCTCCACCAGTACTTC. The full variable domain, rest sourced from reference TRBV7-2 and TRBJ2-7, is GAGVSQSPSNKVTEKGKDVELRCDPISGHTALYWYRQSLGQGLEFLIYFQGNSAPDKSGLPSDRFSAERTGGSVSTLTIQRTQQEDSAVYLCASSLGANNSPLHQYFGPGTRLTVT.